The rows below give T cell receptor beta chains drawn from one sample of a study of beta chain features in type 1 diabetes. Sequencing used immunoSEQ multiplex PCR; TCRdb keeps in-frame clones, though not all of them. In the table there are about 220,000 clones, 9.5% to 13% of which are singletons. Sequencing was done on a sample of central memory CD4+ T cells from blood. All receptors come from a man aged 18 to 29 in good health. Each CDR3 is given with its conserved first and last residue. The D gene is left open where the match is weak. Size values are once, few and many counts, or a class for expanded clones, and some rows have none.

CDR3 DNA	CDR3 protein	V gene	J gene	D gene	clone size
TGTGCCAGCAGCCAAGCTGGGACTGAAGCTTTCTTT	CASSQAGTEAFF	TRBV14	TRBJ1-1	NA	NA
TGTGCCAGCAGCTCCCTTGGGGAGGGGGCGTATCAGCCCCAGCATTTT	CASSSLGEGAYQPQHF	TRBV28	TRBJ1-5	TRBD1	NA
TGTGCCAGCAGTTACGCCTCGCTAGATGGCACAGATACGCAGTATTTT	CASSYASLDGTDTQYF	TRBV6-5	TRBJ2-3	NA	NA
TGTGCCAGCAGCGGACTAGCGGGAGCCGGGGGTGAGCAGTTCTTC	CASSGLAGAGGEQFF	TRBV9	TRBJ2-1	TRBD2	NA
TGTGCCTGGAGTGTCGCCAGTTGGGGGGAGACCCAGTACTTC	CAWSVASWGETQYF	TRBV30	TRBJ2-5	NA	few
TGCGCCAGCAGCCAGGGCAGAATCTCTGGGGCCAACGTCCTGACTTTC	CASSQGRISGANVLTF	TRBV4-3	TRBJ2-6	NA	many
TGCGCCAGCAGCCCGCTCGTAGCGGGACAAAACTACGAGCAGTACTTC	CASSPLVAGQNYEQYF	TRBV5-1	TRBJ2-7	TRBD2	few
TGTGCCAGCAGCTCCTTAGGAAAGGGTGAGCAGTTCTTC	CASSSLGKGEQFF	TRBV7-9	TRBJ2-1	NA	once
TGCGCCAGCAGAGGACGGCTATACGCTCGGGAGCAGTACTTC	CASRGRLYAREQYF	TRBV23-1	TRBJ2-7	NA	many
TGTGCCAGCAGCCAAGATGCTAGCGGGAGCCGATACGAGCAGTACTTC	CASSQDASGSRYEQYF	TRBV4-2	TRBJ2-7	TRBD2	few
NA	CASSFGEGDTQYF	TRBV28	TRBJ2-3	NA	many
TGTGCCAGCAGCTTAAGGCATTCTAGCGGCCTCAGGGAGCTGTTTTTT	CASSLRHSSGLRELFF	TRBV7-2	TRBJ2-2	TRBD2	few
TGTGCCAGCAGCTTAGAGCACTATAGCAATCAGCCCCAGCATTTT	CASSLEHYSNQPQHF	TRBV7-2	TRBJ1-5	NA	few
TGTGCCAGCAGTGATGTCAGGGGTCAAGAGACCCAGTACTTC	CASSDVRGQETQYF	TRBV6-1	TRBJ2-5	NA	few
TGTGCCAGCAGCTGGCGGGGGGCTGAGGATACGCAGTATTTT	CASSWRGAEDTQYF	TRBV5-4	TRBJ2-3	TRBD2	few
TGCGCCAGCAGCCCTCGACGAGATACGCAGTATTTT	CASSPRRDTQYF	TRBV5-1	TRBJ2-3	NA	few
TGTGCCAGCAGTGAGAGCTACGAGCAGTACTTC	CASSESYEQYF	TRBV25-1	TRBJ2-7	NA	few
TGCAGCGTTGAAGCGGGGACAGGGGTCGGCGAGCAGTACTTC	CSVEAGTGVGEQYF	TRBV29-1	TRBJ2-7	TRBD1	few
TGTGCCAGTGCCGCAGCGGGAGCATCAGATACGCAGTATTTT	CASAAAGASDTQYF	TRBV25-1	TRBJ2-3	TRBD2	NA
TGTGCCAGCATGCGGGCCCTAGCGATAAATGAGCAGTTCTTC	CASMRALAINEQFF	TRBV11-2	TRBJ2-1	NA	few
TGCGCCAGCAGCTTCTCCGGGAAAGGGGATACGCAGTATTTT	CASSFSGKGDTQYF	TRBV5-1	TRBJ2-3	NA	NA
TGCAGCGTTGGGGGCGGCCCCTACGAGCAGTACTTC	CSVGGGPYEQYF	TRBV29-1	TRBJ2-7	NA	NA
TGTGCCAGTAGTATTTCGGTATATAGCAATCAGCCCCAGCATTTT	CASSISVYSNQPQHF	TRBV19	TRBJ1-5	NA	few
TGTGCCAGCAGTCGTGGTGGGACTAGCGGGAGGGGTGAGCAGTTCTTC	CASSRGGTSGRGEQFF	TRBV28	TRBJ2-1	TRBD2	few